The T cell receptor (beta chain) described here comes from a study of long-term antiretroviral therapy in people with HIV. Study-wide results and caveats: Pre-ART-expanded clones dominated the repertoire at all time points.

Trimming left V 6 bases short and J 2 bases short, with 10 bases between. Germline-derived CDR1 and CDR2 are SNHLY and FYNNEI. The CDR3 contains 14 residues. Survey-level immunoSEQ v3.0 assays were run. Only in-frame clones appear in the TCRdb table, and some are missing; sequencing was by immunoSEQ multiplex PCR. The sample consists of some 22,000 clones, approximately 77% of them appearing once. As for this clone: What it recognizes is unknown.

The TCR was taken from a man aged 45 to 65 with HIV. This sequence joins TRBV2 and TRBJ1-4, with D perhaps matching TRBD1 (6 bases). Specimen: unsorted PBMCs, collected at the start of antiretroviral therapy. The CDR3 DNA reads TGTGCCAGCAGCGGACAGTCCACTAATGAAAAACTGTTTTTT. Encoded protein: CASSGQSTNEKLFF.